The 31 T cell receptor beta chains in this list originate from one sample, sequenced in a study of T cells in Graves' hyperthyroidism and ophthalmopathy. Amplification of TCR beta CDR3 regions used RNA as the template. The study used the HTBI primer set for a first-round RT-PCR of the TCR CDR3. One entry per CDR3 protein results from TCRdb running MiXCR on the multiplex PCR reads. This table has about 600,000 distinct CDR3 sequences, approximately 15% appearing once. The sequenced sample was blood. The receptors originated from a woman younger than 30 with Graves' ophthalmopathy.

This clonotype was counted at least ten times. The chain recombines TRBV2 with TRBJ1-5, with TRBD1 identical over 7 bases. This CDR3 has 17 amino acids. The germline gives CDR1 SNHLY, CDR2 FYNNEI. Trimming at V came to 3 bases and at J to 2 bases, leaving 10 bases not matched to a gene. The CDR3 reads CASSDGLGGVGNQPQHF. DNA for the CDR3: TGTGCCAGCAGTGACGGGTTAGGGGGCGTGGGCAATCAGCCCCAGCATTTT.

The genes are TRBV12-3 or TRBV12-4 and TRBJ2-1; 7 bases agree with TRBD2. The CDR3 totals 16 residues. V was pared by 4 bases and J by 2 bases, with 8 bases of the junction left unmatched. The CDR3 reads CASSSKRGVTYNEQFF. CDR3 bases: TGTGCCAGCAGTTCAAAGCGGGGTGTGACCTACAATGAGCAGTTCTTC.

This clonotype was observed many times. The CDR3 here is CASSQEGGGQETQYF. As DNA, the CDR3 is TGTGCCAGCAGCCAGGAGGGGGGCGGCCAAGAGACCCAGTACTTC. The chain couples TRBV3-1 to TRBJ2-5; the D call may be TRBD1 or TRBD2 (6 bases each). Trimming stripped 3 bases from V and 1 base from J, with 12 bases between. The CDR3 extends over 15 amino acids. Germline V gene lookup returns CDR1 LGHDT and CDR2 YNNKEL (reference sequence).

This clonotype was counted only a few times. The chain uses TRBV14 and TRBJ1-6, with no clear D. Trimming removed 4 bases at V and 7 bases at J, with 11 bases between. The CDR3 extends over 14 amino acids. Per the germline V gene, CDR1 is SGHDN and CDR2 is FVKESK. The CDR3 nucleotides are TGTGCCAGCAGCCTCAGCCTTGGGAATTCACCCCTCCACTTT. Its translation: CASSLSLGNSPLHF.

This chain joins TRBV20-1 and TRBJ1-6, with 8 bases aligning to TRBD1. CDR3 length: 16 residues. The ends lost 2 bases at V and 8 bases at J; junction bases unmatched: 11. Germline V gene sequence: CDR1 DFQATT, CDR2 SNEGSKA (reference sequence). The CDR3 loop is CSARSLSDRGDSPLHF. CDR3 coding DNA: TGCAGTGCTAGAAGCTTGAGCGACAGGGGTGATTCACCCCTCCACTTT.

This clonotype was counted between two and nine times. The V gene is TRBV11-2, the J gene TRBJ2-5; 8 bases line up with TRBD2. This CDR3 spans 17 amino acids. J lost 4 bases, V lost 2 bases, and 12 bases had no gene match. CDR1 is SGHAT, CDR2 FQNNGV, per germline. The CDR3 coding sequence is TGTGCCAGCAGCTTACACCCAGCGGGAGAGGCTATAGAGACCCAGTACTTC. Its protein product is CASSLHPAGEAIETQYF.

The chain uses TRBV19 and TRBJ1-5, with a tentative D call TRBD1 (5 bases). Per germline, CDR1 LNHDA and CDR2 SQIVND (reference sequence). CDR3 length equals 17 residues. Trimming pared 3 bases from V and 4 bases from J, leaving 19 bases between. The CDR3 sequence is CASSMGVIREGNQPQHF. The CDR3 coding sequence is TGTGCCAGTAGTATGGGGGTGATTCGGGAAGGTAATCAGCCCCAGCATTTT.

The CDR3 loop reads CASSQDREEGVYEQYF. In DNA, the CDR3 is TGTGCCAGCAGCCAAGATCGGGAGGAGGGGGTGTACGAGCAGTACTTC. The chain uses TRBV7-9 and TRBJ2-7; TRBD2 is a possible D gene (7 bases). The CDR3 is made up of 16 amino acids. Trimming removed 5 bases from V and 4 bases from J, with 21 bases in between. Germline lookup yields CDR1 SEHNR and CDR2 FQNEAQ (reference sequence).

This clonotype showed up many times. The chain joins TRBV3-1 to TRBJ2-5; 9 bases are a match to TRBD2. The germline CDR1 and CDR2 sequences are LGHDT and YNNKEL (reference sequence). The CDR3 loop spans 16 amino acids. V trimming: 1 base; J trimming: 5 bases; junction bases outside the gene matches: 8. The CDR3 reads CASSQGGSGSDETQYF. The CDR3 nucleotides are TGTGCCAGCAGCCAAGGGGGTAGCGGGAGCGATGAGACCCAGTACTTC.

The chain employs TRBV6-2 or TRBV6-3 and TRBJ1-5; D remains unclear. V was cut by 8 bases and J by 0 bases, with 8 bases left in between. Germline loops: CDR1 MNHEY, CDR2 SVGEGT. CDR3 length: 13 residues. The CDR3 loop reads CASGPHSNQPQHF. The CDR3 DNA reads as TGTGCCAGCGGACCCCATAGCAATCAGCCCCAGCATTTT.

This rearrangement joins TRBV19 to TRBJ2-7, with D perhaps TRBD1 (6 bases). The germline CDR1 and CDR2 sequences are LNHDA and SQIVND (reference sequence). V was shortened by 3 bases and J by 3 bases, with 12 bases between the two germline ends. This CDR3 comprises 14 residues. The CDR3 nucleotides read TGTGCCAGTAGTATCGCCCAGGGGAACTACGAGCAGTACTTC. It is translated as CASSIAQGNYEQYF.

This clonotype was seen at least ten times. The chain couples TRBV7-2 to TRBJ2-7; 13 bases line up with TRBD2. Looked up from germline, CDR1 is SGHTA and CDR2 is FQGNSA. The CDR3 contains 16 residues. V trimming: 5 bases; J trimming: 1 base; junction bases outside the gene matches: 5. The CDR3 nucleotides read TGTGCCAGCAGCCTAAGGACTAGCGGGGGATCCTACGAGCAGTACTTC. This encodes CASSLRTSGGSYEQYF.

This clonotype was detected only a few times. V usage is TRBV24-1 and J usage is TRBJ1-5, with D tentatively TRBD1 (5 bases). The CDR3 is 15 amino acids. From germline, CDR1 is KGHDR and CDR2 SFDVKD. V was shortened by 4 bases and J by 4 bases, with 13 bases between the two germline ends. The CDR3 here is CATSDYPGPNQPQHF. CDR3 coding DNA: TGTGCCACCAGTGACTATCCGGGGCCGAATCAGCCCCAGCATTTT.

This clonotype was counted many times. This chain links TRBV20-1 with TRBJ1-6; possible D gene TRBD1, 6 bases. CDR1 and CDR2 from the germline V gene are DFQATT and SNEGSKA (reference sequence). The CDR3 consists of 16 residues. Deletions cut 0 bases from V and 9 bases from J, with 18 bases between. As DNA, the CDR3 is TGCAGTGCTAGAGAGGGGGACATCTCTCTAAGTTCACCCCTCCACTTT. Translation gives CSAREGDISLSSPLHF.

This clonotype was observed many times. V gene TRBV27 combines with J gene TRBJ2-5; 8 nucleotides align to TRBD2. This CDR3 is 18 amino acids long. V lost 5 bases, J lost 0 bases, and 14 bases stayed unmatched. Germline lookup yields CDR1 MNHEY and CDR2 SMNVEV (reference sequence). CDR3: CASSRAMFSGTHQETQYF. The CDR3 region has the DNA TGTGCCAGCAGTCGAGCGATGTTTAGCGGGACCCACCAAGAGACCCAGTACTTC.

Many counts were recorded for this clonotype. The chain links TRBV28 to TRBJ2-7; 7 bases line up with TRBD1. The CDR3 sequence is 13 residues long. Trimming took 5 bases from V and 4 from J; bases not matched to a gene: 5. CDR1 is MDHEN, CDR2 SYDVKM, per germline. CDR3: CASSPGQSYEQYF. CDR3 nucleotide sequence: TGTGCCAGCAGTCCGGGACAGTCTTACGAGCAGTACTTC. Full variable domain (outside the CDR3, taken from reference TRBV28 and TRBJ2-7): DVKVTQSSRYLVKRTGEKVFLECVQDMDHENMFWYRQDPGLGLRLIYFSYDVKMKEKGDIPEGYSVSREKKERFSLILESASTNQTSMYLCASSPGQSYEQYFGPGTRLTVT.

This clonotype was seen ten or more times. The chain uses TRBV11-2 and TRBJ2-7; D ambiguous. Deletions cut 2 bases from V and 3 bases from J, with 5 bases between. Germline CDR1 is SGHAT and CDR2 is FQNNGV. The CDR3 runs 12 residues. The CDR3 loop reads CASSLPGYEQYF. CDR3 coding DNA: TGTGCCAGCAGCTTACCGGGCTACGAGCAGTACTTC.

J is TRBJ2-1 and V is TRBV19; the D is unclear. CDR3 length equals 14 residues. Germline loops: CDR1 LNHDA, CDR2 SQIVND (reference sequence). Trimming took 3 bases from V and 3 from J, leaving 9 bases between them. The chain's CDR3 is CASSIYSGYNEQFF. CDR3 bases: TGTGCCAGTAGTATCTATTCGGGCTACAATGAGCAGTTCTTC.

Ten or more counts support this clonotype. This chain links TRBV12-3 or TRBV12-4 with TRBJ2-7; 8 bases are a match to TRBD1. The CDR3 is made up of 15 amino acids. The V and J ends lost 6 bases and 1 base, in that order; junction bases with no gene match: 8. The CDR3 DNA reads TGTGCCAGCAGCCCTGTTAGGACAGGGTCCTACGAGCAGTACTTC. It yields the protein CASSPVRTGSYEQYF.

This clonotype was seen repeatedly, ten times or more. The chain has TRBV12-3 or TRBV12-4 and TRBJ2-1; D may be TRBD2 (5 bases). V gave up 8 bases and J gave up 2 bases, with 16 bases separating them. The CDR3 consists of 15 residues. For the CDR3, the DNA is TGTGCCAGCTCCTTTACGCCGGGGACCTACAATGAGCAGTTCTTC. Residues: CASSFTPGTYNEQFF.

This clonotype occurred many times. The CDR3 nucleotides are TGTGCCAGCAGTCTTAACAGGGGGGAGAGCTATGGCTACACCTTC. Residues: CASSLNRGESYGYTF. The chain recombines TRBV6-1 with TRBJ1-2; 8 bases map to TRBD1. This CDR3 has 15 residues. CDR1 and CDR2 from the germline V gene are MNHNS and SASEGT. Trimming at V came to 5 bases and at J to 4 bases, leaving 9 bases not matched to a gene.

This clonotype was seen a handful of times. The rearrangement uses TRBV7-9 and TRBJ1-1, with 10 bases lining up with TRBD1. The germline V gene encodes CDR1 SEHNR and CDR2 FQNEAQ (reference sequence). V shed 7 bases and J 1 base; nucleotides not matched to a gene: 12. There are 17 residues in the CDR3. The CDR3 loop reads CASIQNPGTGANTEAFF. Written as DNA, the CDR3 is TGTGCCAGCATTCAGAATCCCGGGACAGGGGCGAACACTGAAGCTTTCTTT.

This clonotype came up many times. J is TRBJ1-6 and V is TRBV28; possibly TRBD1 for D (5 bases). The CDR3 spans 15 residues. Germline assignment: CDR1 MDHEN and CDR2 SYDVKM. The ends were cut back, 3 bases at V and 9 bases at J, with 15 bases in the middle. This CDR3 is CASSFPAGSSSPLHF. CDR3 DNA: TGTGCCAGCAGTTTCCCCGCAGGGTCTAGTTCACCCCTCCACTTT.

A word on this clonotype: At one of its ends the junction is not consistent with the germline gene, which may arise from a read error. The chain joins TRBV14 to TRBJ2-3, with 8 bases matching TRBD2. Germline V lookup: CDR1 SGHDN, CDR2 FVKESK. The CDR3 sequence is 15 residues long. The CDR3 nucleotides are TGTGCCAGCACCCAAGCGGGAGCGAGCACAGATACGCAGTATTTT. Amino acids: CASTQAGASTDTQYF.

This clonotype was recorded at least ten times. CDR3 residues: CASSKEPQGFGAFF. In DNA, the CDR3 is TGTGCCAGCAGTAAAGAACCACAGGGGTTTGGGGCTTTCTTT. The chain has TRBV2 and TRBJ1-1, with 7 bases matching TRBD1. Germline CDR1 is SNHLY and CDR2 is FYNNEI. Trimming removed 5 bases from V and 11 bases from J; junction bases left unmatched: 14. The CDR3 contains 14 residues.

The chain combines TRBV28 with TRBJ2-1; TRBD2 agrees at 13 bases. Germline CDR1 and CDR2: MDHEN and SYDVKM. The CDR3 is 17 residues long. With 3 bases clipped from V and 6 bases from J, the junction kept 8 bases outside the gene matches. CDR3 in amino acids: CASSFGTSGMSPNEQFF. CDR3 DNA sequence: TGTGCCAGCAGTTTCGGGACTAGCGGGATGTCCCCCAATGAGCAGTTCTTC.

This chain uses TRBV11-2 with TRBJ1-4, with D maybe TRBD1 (5 bases). Deletions cut 0 bases from V and 7 bases from J, with 9 bases between. Germline values: CDR1 SGHAT, CDR2 FQNNGV. This CDR3 spans 14 amino acids. In DNA, the CDR3 is TGTGCCAGCAGCTTAGATCAGGGCGGTGAAAAACTGTTTTTT. This translates into CASSLDQGGEKLFF.

This clonotype was recorded many times. The chain uses TRBV7-2 and TRBJ2-7; perhaps D is TRBD1 or TRBD2 (5 bases each). CDR3 length equals 15 residues. Germline values: CDR1 SGHTA, CDR2 FQGNSA. The V end lost 5 bases, the J end lost 0 bases, and 14 bases lay between the germline ends. The CDR3, as DNA: TGTGCCAGCAGCGCCACTATTGGGGGCTCCTACGAGCAGTACTTC. Its translation: CASSATIGGSYEQYF.

The CDR3 bases are TGTGCCAGCAGTGCGACAGGGAGGGAGCAGTACTTC. This codes for CASSATGREQYF. The chain uses TRBV2 and TRBJ2-7; D is perhaps TRBD1 (7 bases). Germline CDR1 SNHLY, CDR2 FYNNEI. The ends were cut back, 4 bases at V and 7 bases at J, with 11 bases in the middle. The CDR3 runs to 12 residues.

In this sample, this clonotype turned up many times. V gene TRBV11-2 combines with J gene TRBJ2-5; D is unresolved. CDR1 is SGHAT and CDR2 is FQNNGV in the germline V gene. CDR3 length equals 14 residues. The germline V and J ends were trimmed by 0 bases and 5 bases, with 10 bases remaining between them. As DNA, the CDR3 is TGTGCCAGCAGCTTAGATCGCCAGGAGGAGACCCAGTACTTC. This codes for CASSLDRQEETQYF.

This clonotype was detected ten times or more. The chain combines TRBV18 with TRBJ2-3; D ambiguous. CDR3 length equals 14 residues. The ends were cut back, 2 bases at V and 2 bases at J, with 8 bases in the middle. CDR1 KGHSH and CDR2 LQKENI come from the germline V gene. The CDR3 sequence is CASSPGVPTDTQYF. CDR3 DNA sequence: TGTGCCAGCTCACCAGGGGTCCCCACAGATACGCAGTATTTT.